This entry features one T cell receptor beta chain sequence. Its antigen remains unknown. The sample belongs to a study of shared clonotypes between healthy human individuals. Findings of the study overall: Clonotypes not shared had lower generation probabilities than those common to all four donors.

Only CD45RO-negative cells positively selected for CCR7 counted as naive CD8 cells, so terminally differentiated effector memory CD45RA+ cells were excluded. Every contributor of samples was a Caucasian grown-up residing in Nashville, Tennessee. Between the trimmed V and J ends, which lost 4 bases and 2 bases, there was a span of 20 bases. CDR3 length: 17 amino acids. Germline V CDR1 and CDR2: LGHNA, YSLEER. Method: immunoSEQ multiplex PCR; TCRdb's copy keeps in-frame clones and lacks some. The sample holds about 800,000 clones, 90% to 97% seen once. The receptor comes from a man aged 25 to 40 in good health. The V and J genes are TRBV4-3 and TRBJ2-5; tentatively, D is TRBD1 (6 bases). Material for sequencing was naive CD8+ T cells sorted from blood. CDR3 coding DNA: TGCGCCAGCAGCCGAGGACACCTAAGGGGGATTCAAGAGACCCAGTACTTC. As protein: CASSRGHLRGIQETQYF.